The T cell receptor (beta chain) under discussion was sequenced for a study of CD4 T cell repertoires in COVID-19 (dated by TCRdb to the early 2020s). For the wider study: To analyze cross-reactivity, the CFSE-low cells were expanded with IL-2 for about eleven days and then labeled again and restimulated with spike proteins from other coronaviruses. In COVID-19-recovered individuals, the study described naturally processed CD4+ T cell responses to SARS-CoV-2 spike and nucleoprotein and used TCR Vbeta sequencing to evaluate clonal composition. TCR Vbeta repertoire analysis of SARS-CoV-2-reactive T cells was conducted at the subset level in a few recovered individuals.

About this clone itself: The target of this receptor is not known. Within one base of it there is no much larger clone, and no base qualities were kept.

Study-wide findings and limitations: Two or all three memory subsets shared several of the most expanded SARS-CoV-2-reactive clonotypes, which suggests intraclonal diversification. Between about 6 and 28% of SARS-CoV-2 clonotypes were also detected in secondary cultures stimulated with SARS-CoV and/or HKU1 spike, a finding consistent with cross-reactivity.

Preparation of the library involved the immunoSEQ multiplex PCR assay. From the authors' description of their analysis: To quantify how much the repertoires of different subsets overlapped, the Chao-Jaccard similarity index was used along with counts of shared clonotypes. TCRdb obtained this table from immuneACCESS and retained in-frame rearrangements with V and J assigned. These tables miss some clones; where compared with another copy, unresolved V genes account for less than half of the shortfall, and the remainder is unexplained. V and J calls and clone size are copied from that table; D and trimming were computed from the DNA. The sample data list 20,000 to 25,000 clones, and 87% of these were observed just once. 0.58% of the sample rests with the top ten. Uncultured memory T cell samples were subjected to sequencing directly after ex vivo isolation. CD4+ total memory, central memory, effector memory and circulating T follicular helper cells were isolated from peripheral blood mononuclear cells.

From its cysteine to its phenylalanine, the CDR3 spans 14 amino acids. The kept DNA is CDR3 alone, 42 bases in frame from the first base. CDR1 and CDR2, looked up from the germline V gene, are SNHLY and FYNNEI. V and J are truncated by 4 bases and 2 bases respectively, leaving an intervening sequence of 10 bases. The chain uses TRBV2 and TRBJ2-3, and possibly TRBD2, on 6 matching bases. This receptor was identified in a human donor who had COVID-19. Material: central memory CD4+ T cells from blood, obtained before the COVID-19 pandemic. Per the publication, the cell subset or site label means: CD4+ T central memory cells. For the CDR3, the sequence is CASSAGGDTDTQYF. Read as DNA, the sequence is TGTGCCAGCAGTGCCGGGGGAGACACAGATACGCAGTATTTT.